This T cell receptor (beta chain) comes out of a study of T cell repertoires in cytomegalovirus infection. About the study: From public TCR beta signatures came an indication of both CMV infection and matching HLA type.

Each CDR3 protein is one row after TCRdb ran MiXCR on the reads. The sample holds a few hundred thousand distinct CDR3 sequences, around 27% seen once. Study-level findings and limits: Summed frequency of public TCR beta families distinguished CMV carriers with the relevant HLA. Clonotype analysis showed dominance of the ex vivo response by HLA-C-restricted CMV-specific TCR beta clonotypes.

From germline, CDR1 is LNHDA and CDR2 SQIVND (reference sequence). CDR3 length equals 14 residues. V was pared by 6 bases and J by 0 bases, with 6 bases between. Of note for this clonotype: Its antigen is still unknown.

Source material: PBMCs. The receptor's source is a human donor in good health (CMV status not recorded). Some clones in this sample may be carry-over from other donors' samples. The chain is built from TRBV19 and TRBJ1-6; D remains unclear. CDR3 DNA: TGTGCCAGTAGAACGGACTCCTATAATTCACCCCTCCACTTT. Its protein is CASRTDSYNSPLHF.